This TCR beta chain was found in a study of blood T cell repertoires in COVID-19. Study-level background: Acute-phase and convalescent COVID-19 samples originated in the United States, Italy and Spain. T cells, B-cell-depleted T cells, or PBMCs supplied cDNA or gDNA.

In the study's own analysis: Using reference gene primer amplification, nucleated cell counts were estimated. Sequencing used immunoSEQ multiplex PCR; TCRdb keeps in-frame clones, though not all of them. V and J calls and clone size are as listed in that table; D and trimming were resolved from the DNA. The sample has under 40,000 clones, around 89% seen once. Germline V CDR1 and CDR2: LNHDA, SQIVND (reference sequence). V was trimmed by 6 bases and J by 0 bases, leaving 6 bases between them. CDR3 size: 13 residues. The rearrangement links TRBV19 to TRBJ1-5, with no clear D. This TCR was recovered from a man in his fifties or sixties with active COVID-19. The sequenced sample consisted of peripheral blood. The CDR3 coding sequence is TGTGCCAGTAGAGAGTATAGCAATCAGCCCCAGCATTTT. Protein: CASREYSNQPQHF.